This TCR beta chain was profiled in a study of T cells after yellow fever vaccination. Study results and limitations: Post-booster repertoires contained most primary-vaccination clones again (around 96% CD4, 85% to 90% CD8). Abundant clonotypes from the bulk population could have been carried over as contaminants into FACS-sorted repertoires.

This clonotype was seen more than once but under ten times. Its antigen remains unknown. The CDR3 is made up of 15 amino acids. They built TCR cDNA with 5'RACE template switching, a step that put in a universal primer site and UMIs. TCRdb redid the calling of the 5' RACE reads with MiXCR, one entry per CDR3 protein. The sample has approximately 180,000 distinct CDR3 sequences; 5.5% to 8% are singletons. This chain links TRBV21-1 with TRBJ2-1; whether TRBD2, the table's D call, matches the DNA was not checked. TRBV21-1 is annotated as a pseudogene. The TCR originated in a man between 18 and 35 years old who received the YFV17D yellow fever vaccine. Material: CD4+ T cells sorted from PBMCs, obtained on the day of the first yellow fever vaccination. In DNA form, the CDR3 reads TGTGCCAGCAGCTCTGGGACTAGCGGGGGGCGTCGGCAGTTCTTC. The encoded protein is CASSSGTSGGRRQFF.